This TCR beta chain is from a study of blood T cell repertoires in COVID-19. Across the whole study: Some COVID-19 samples were acute and others convalescent; all came from the United States, Italy and Spain.

Per the original methods: Estimates of nucleated cell counts were drawn from the amplification of reference gene primers. Using immunoSEQ multiplex PCR, the repertoire was profiled, and TCRdb retains in-frame clones only, with some absent. The V and J calls and clone size were taken over from that table, and D and trimming were inferred from the DNA. The sample includes about 180,000 clones, nearly 80% of them seen just once. The CDR3 is 12 amino acids. Trimming stripped 7 bases from V and 2 bases from J, with 7 bases between. Looked up from germline, CDR1 is WSHSY and CDR2 is SAAADI. Participant age was roughly 18 to 90 years, and participants resided in 20 to 30 US areas. Grouping used clinical history reported by participants in a survey and questionnaire.

The chain is built from TRBV10-2 and TRBJ2-3; maybe TRBD2 (6 bases). This clonotype was obtained from a man aged 55 to 70 who had been exposed to COVID-19. Sequencing input: PBMCs or T cells enriched from blood (not recorded which). The chain's CDR3 is CASTGLTDTQYF. As DNA, the CDR3 is TGCGCCAGCACGGGACTCACAGATACGCAGTATTTT.